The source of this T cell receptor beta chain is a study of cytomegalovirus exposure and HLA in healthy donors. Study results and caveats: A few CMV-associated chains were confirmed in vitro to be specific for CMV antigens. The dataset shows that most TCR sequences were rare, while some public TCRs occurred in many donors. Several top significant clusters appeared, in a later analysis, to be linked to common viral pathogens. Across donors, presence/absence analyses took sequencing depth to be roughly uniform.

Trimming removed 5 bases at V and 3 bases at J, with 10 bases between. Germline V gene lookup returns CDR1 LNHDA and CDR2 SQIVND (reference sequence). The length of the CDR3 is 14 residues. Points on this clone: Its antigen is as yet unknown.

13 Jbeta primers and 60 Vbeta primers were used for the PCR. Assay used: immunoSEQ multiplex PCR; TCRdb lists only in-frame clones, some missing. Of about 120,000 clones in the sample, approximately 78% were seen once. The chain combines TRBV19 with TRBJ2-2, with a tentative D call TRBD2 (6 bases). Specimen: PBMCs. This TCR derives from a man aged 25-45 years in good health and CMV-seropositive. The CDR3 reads CASSAPGDTGELFF. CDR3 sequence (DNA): TGTGCCAGTAGTGCCCCGGGAGACACCGGGGAGCTGTTTTTT.